What follows are 5 T cell receptor beta chains derived from one specimen sequenced in a study of T cells in Graves' hyperthyroidism and ophthalmopathy. RNA transcripts were the template for amplifying TCR beta CDR3 regions. Carried out on the TCR CDR3, a first-round RT-PCR used the HTBI primer set. TCRdb fed the multiplex PCR reads into MiXCR, producing one record per CDR3 protein. The sample contains 660,000 or so distinct CDR3 sequences, roughly 45% of which appear only once. Sequencing was done on a sample of peripheral blood or thyroid tissue (not recorded which). These receptors all come from an adult man with Graves' disease, either hyperthyroidism or ophthalmopathy (not recorded which).

This clonotype was counted only a few times. The V and J genes are TRBV2 and TRBJ2-2; D is perhaps TRBD1 (6 bases). CDR1 SNHLY and CDR2 FYNNEI come from the germline V gene. V gave up 5 bases and J gave up 8 bases, with 15 bases separating them. This CDR3 region has 14 residues. CDR3 amino acids: CASSFGVGTGELFF. CDR3 nucleotide sequence: TGTGCCAGCAGTTTCGGCGTGGGGACAGGGGAGCTGTTTTTT.

Remarks on this clonotype: At one end, the junction sequence differs from germline, possibly due to a read error. This chain joins TRBV15 and TRBJ2-2; D is ambiguous. This CDR3 comprises 14 residues. Per germline, CDR1 LNHNV and CDR2 YYDKDF (reference sequence). In DNA, the CDR3 is TGTGCCGCCAGCAGCTTGAGCGTACCCGGGGAGCTGTTTTTT. As protein: CAASSLSVPGELFF.

The chain is built from TRBV7-8 and TRBJ2-7; D gene unclear. V lost 6 bases to trimming and J lost 0 bases, with 6 bases between them. CDR1 SGHVS and CDR2 FQNEAQ come from the germline V gene. The CDR3 is made up of 12 amino acids. The CDR3 bases are TGTGCCAGCAGTCCCTACTCCTACGAGCAGTACTTC. Protein sequence: CASSPYSYEQYF. Full variable domain (missing parts from reference TRBV7-8 and TRBJ2-7): GAGVSQSPRYKVAKRGQDVALRCDPISGHVSLFWYQQALGQGPEFLTYFQNEAQLDKSGLPSDRFFAERPEGSVSTLKIQRTQQEDSAVYLCASSPYSYEQYFGPGTRLTVT.

The chain joins TRBV28 to TRBJ1-1; 7 positions match TRBD1. Trimming removed 6 bases from V and 1 base from J; junction bases left unmatched: 8. Germline loops: CDR1 MDHEN, CDR2 SYDVKM. This CDR3 contains 15 residues. The CDR3 spells CASRQDRVGNTEAFF. CDR3 bases: TGTGCCAGCAGACAAGACAGGGTTGGGAACACTGAAGCTTTCTTT.

About this clonotype itself: Since a much larger clone is just one base distant, this may be a read error. The rearrangement uses TRBV19 and TRBJ2-7, with 9 bases matching TRBD2. This CDR3 contains 14 residues. CDR1 and CDR2 (germline): LNHDA, SQIVND (reference sequence). J lost 5 bases, V lost 4 bases, and 6 bases had no gene match. The DNA for the CDR3 is TGTGCCAGTAGTAGTAGCGGGAGAACCCACGAGCAGTACTTC. It codes for CASSSSGRTHEQYF.